The T cell receptor (beta chain) described here comes from a study of blood T cell repertoires in COVID-19. Looking at the study overall: T cells, B-cell-depleted T cells, or PBMCs supplied cDNA or gDNA.

The CDR3 sequence is 14 residues long. Trimming cost V 4 bases and J 6 bases, with 13 bases left between them. Per the germline V gene, CDR1 is SGHTA and CDR2 is FQGNSA. Under the authors' procedure: The assay estimated nucleated cells by amplifying reference gene primers. Data came from immunoSEQ multiplex PCR; TCRdb stores just in-frame clones and leaves some out. V and J calls and clone size are copied from that table; D and trimming were computed from the DNA. The sample yields about 150,000 clones, approximately 90% seen once. Seattle researchers signed up patients amid active infection and tracked them longitudinally.

The sequence was obtained from a man between 18 and 35 years old with COVID-19, enrolled during active disease. This chain uses TRBV7-2 with TRBJ2-1; possible D gene TRBD1, 6 bases. What was sequenced was peripheral blood. CDR3 residues: CASSSDRISNEQFF. CDR3 in DNA: TGTGCCAGCAGCTCCGACAGGATCAGCAATGAGCAGTTCTTC.